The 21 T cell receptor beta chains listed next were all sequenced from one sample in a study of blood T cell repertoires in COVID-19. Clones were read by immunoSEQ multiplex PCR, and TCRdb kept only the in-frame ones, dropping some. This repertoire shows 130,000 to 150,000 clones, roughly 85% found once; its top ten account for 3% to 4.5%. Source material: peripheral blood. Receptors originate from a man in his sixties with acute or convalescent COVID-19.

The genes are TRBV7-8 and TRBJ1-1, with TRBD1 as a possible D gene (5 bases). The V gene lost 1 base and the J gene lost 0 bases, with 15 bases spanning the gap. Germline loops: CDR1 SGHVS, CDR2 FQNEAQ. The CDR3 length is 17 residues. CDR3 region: CASSLGGGGIMNTEAFF. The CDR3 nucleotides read TGTGCCAGCAGCTTAGGCGGGGGGGGGATCATGAACACTGAAGCTTTCTTT.

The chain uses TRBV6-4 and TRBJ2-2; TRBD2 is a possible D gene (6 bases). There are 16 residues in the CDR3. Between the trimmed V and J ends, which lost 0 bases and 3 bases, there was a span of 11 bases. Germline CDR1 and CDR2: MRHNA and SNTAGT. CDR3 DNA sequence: TGTGCCAGCAGTGACTCTAGGAGGGGCGACACCGGGGAGCTGTTTTTT. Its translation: CASSDSRRGDTGELFF.

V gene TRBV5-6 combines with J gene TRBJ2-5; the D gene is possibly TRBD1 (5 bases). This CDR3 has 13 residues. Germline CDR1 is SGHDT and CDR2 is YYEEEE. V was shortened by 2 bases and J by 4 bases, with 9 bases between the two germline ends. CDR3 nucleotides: TGTGCCAGCAGCTTTACAGGTCGAGAGACCCAGTACTTC. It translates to CASSFTGRETQYF.

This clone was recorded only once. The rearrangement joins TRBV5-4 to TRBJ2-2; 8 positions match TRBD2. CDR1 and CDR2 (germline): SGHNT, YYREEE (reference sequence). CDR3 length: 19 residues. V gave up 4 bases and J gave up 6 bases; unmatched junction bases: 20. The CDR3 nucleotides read TGTGCCAGCAGCGTCGGGGGAGGGACGGGACTAGTTAACCCCGGGGAGCTGTTTTTT. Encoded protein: CASSVGGGTGLVNPGELFF.

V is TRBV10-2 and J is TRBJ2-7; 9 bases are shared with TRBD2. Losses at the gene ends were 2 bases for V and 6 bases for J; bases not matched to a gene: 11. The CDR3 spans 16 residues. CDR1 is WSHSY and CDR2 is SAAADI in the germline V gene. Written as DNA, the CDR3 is TGCGCCAGCAGTGAGGGTCGGGCTAGCGGGATATCCGAGCAGTACTTC. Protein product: CASSEGRASGISEQYF.

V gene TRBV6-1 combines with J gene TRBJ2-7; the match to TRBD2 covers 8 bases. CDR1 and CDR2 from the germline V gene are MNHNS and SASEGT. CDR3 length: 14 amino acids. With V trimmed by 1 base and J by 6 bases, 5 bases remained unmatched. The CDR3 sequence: CASSEVRAGGEQYF. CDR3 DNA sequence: TGTGCCAGCAGTGAAGTAAGGGCGGGGGGCGAGCAGTACTTC.

The CDR3, as DNA: TGTGCCAGCTCACCGGGACAGAGGAATTCACCCCTCCACTTT. Its protein is CASSPGQRNSPLHF. The J gene is TRBJ1-6, the V gene TRBV18, with 7 bases aligning to TRBD1. Germline V gene sequence: CDR1 KGHSH, CDR2 LQKENI. V lost 3 bases, J lost 7 bases, and 3 bases stayed unmatched. CDR3 length: 14 amino acids.

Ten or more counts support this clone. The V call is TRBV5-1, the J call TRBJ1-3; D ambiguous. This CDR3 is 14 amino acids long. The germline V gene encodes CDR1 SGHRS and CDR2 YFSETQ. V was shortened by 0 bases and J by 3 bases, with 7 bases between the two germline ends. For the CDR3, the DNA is TGCGCCAGCAGCTTGGCGTCTTTTGGAAACACCATATATTTT. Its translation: CASSLASFGNTIYF.

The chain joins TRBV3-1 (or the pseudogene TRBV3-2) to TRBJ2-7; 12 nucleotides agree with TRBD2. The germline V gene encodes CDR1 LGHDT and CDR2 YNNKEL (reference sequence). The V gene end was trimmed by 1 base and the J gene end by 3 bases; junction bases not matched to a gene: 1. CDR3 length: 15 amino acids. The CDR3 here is CASSQGGLAGYEQYF. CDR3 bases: TGTGCCAGCAGCCAAGGGGGACTAGCGGGCTACGAGCAGTACTTC.

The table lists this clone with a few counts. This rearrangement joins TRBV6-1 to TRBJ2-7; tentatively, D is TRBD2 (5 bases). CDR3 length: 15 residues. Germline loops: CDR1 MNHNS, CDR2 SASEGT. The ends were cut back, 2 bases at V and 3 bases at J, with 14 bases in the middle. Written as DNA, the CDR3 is TGTGCCAGCAGTGAACTTCGGGGAGCAGGCTACGAGCAGTACTTC. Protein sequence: CASSELRGAGYEQYF.

The CDR3 bases are TGTGCCCCCCCACAGTCCCATAGCAATCAGCCCCAGCATTTT. It translates to CAPPQSHSNQPQHF. The chain carries TRBV24-1 and TRBJ1-5, with no clear D. The CDR3 is 14 amino acids. V shed 12 bases and J shed 0 bases, with 14 bases lying between them. Germline V lookup: CDR1 KGHDR, CDR2 SFDVKD.

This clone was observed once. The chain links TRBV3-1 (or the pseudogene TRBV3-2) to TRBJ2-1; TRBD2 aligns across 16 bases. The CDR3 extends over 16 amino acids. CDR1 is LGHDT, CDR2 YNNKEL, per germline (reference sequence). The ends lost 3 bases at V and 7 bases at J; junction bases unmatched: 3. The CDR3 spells CASSHSGLAGGNEQFF. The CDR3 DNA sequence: TGTGCCAGCAGCCACTCGGGACTAGCGGGAGGGAATGAGCAGTTCTTC.

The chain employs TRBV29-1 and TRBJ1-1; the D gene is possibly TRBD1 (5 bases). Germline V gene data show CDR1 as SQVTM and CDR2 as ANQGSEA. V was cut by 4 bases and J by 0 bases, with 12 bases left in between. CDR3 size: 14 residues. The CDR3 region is CSVGGGIMNTEAFF. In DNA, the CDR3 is TGCAGCGTTGGGGGGGGGATAATGAACACTGAAGCTTTCTTT.

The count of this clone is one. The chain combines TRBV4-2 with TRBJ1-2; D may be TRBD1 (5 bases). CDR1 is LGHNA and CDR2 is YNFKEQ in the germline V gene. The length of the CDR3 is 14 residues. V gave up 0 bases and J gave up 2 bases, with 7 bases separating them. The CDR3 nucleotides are TGTGCCAGCAGCCAAGAGAGGACAAACTATGGCTACACCTTC. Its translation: CASSQERTNYGYTF.

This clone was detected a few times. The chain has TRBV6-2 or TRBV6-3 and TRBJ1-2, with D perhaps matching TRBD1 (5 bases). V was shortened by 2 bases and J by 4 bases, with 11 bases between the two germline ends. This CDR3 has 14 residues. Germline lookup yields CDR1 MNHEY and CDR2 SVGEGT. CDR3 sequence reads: CASSYTGTVYGYTF. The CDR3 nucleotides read TGTGCCAGCAGTTACACCGGGACTGTCTATGGCTACACCTTC.

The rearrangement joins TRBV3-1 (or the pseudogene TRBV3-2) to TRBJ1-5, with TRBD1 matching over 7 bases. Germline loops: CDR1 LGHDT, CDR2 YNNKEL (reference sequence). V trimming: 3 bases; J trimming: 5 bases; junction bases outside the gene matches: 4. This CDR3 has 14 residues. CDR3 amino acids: CASSQGDRYQPQHF. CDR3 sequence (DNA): TGTGCCAGCAGCCAGGGGGACAGATATCAGCCCCAGCATTTT.

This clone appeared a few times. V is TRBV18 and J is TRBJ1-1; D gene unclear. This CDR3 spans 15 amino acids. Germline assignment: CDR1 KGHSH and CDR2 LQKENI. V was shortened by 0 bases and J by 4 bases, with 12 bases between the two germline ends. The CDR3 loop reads CASSPPLARVTEAFF. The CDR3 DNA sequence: TGTGCCAGCTCACCACCCCTTGCCCGAGTCACTGAAGCTTTCTTT.

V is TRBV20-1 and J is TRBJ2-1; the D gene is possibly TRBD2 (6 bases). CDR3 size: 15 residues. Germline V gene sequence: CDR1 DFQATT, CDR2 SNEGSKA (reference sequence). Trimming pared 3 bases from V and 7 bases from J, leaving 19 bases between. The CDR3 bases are TGCAGTGCTAGTCAGGCGGGAAACAATCTGAATGAGCAGTTCTTC. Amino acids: CSASQAGNNLNEQFF.

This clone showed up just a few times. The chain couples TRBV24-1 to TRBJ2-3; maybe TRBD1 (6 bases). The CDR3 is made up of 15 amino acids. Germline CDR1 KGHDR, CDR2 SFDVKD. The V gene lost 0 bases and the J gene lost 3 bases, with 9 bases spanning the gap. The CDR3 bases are TGTGCCACCAGTGATTTGTCTCAGGGGACAGATACGCAGTATTTT. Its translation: CATSDLSQGTDTQYF.

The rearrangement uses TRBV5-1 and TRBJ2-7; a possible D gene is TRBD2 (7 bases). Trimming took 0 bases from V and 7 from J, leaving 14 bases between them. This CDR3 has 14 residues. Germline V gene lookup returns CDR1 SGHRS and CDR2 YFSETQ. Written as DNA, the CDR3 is TGCGCCAGCAGCTTGGTGGGGGGGCTTGGAGAGCAGTACTTC. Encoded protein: CASSLVGGLGEQYF. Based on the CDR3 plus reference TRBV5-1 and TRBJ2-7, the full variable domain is KAGVTQTPRYLIKTRGQQVTLSCSPISGHRSVSWYQQTPGQGLQFLFEYFSETQRNKGNFPGRFSGRQFSNSRSEMNVSTLELGDSALYLCASSLVGGLGEQYFGPGTRLTVT.

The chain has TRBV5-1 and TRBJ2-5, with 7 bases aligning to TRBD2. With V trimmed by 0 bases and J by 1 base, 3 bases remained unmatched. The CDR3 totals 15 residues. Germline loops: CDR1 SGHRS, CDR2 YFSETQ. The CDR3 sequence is CASSLGPSGQETQYF. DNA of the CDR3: TGCGCCAGCAGCTTGGGGCCTAGCGGCCAAGAGACCCAGTACTTC.